This T cell receptor (beta chain) was found in a study of T-cell reconstitution after alpha-beta-depleted transplantation in children. TCRbeta library preparation incorporated unique molecular identifiers. Each CDR3 protein is one row after TCRdb ran MiXCR on the PCR reads. The repertoire includes hundreds of thousands of distinct CDR3 sequences, 13% of them detected once, and 2.2% sits in the top ten. This CDR3 is 14 amino acids long. CDR1 is MGHDK and CDR2 is SYGVNS in the germline V gene. Trimming stripped 7 bases from V and 2 bases from J, with 11 bases between. In its sample, this clonotype was seen a few times.

The chain uses TRBV25-1 and TRBJ2-2; possibly TRBD2 for D (5 bases). Sequences were derived from PBMCs, mostly from graft donor cells, sampled 360 days after TCRalphabeta/CD19-depleted stem cell transplant. This receptor was taken from a male patient aged 10 to 17 who had a stem cell transplant for acute myeloid leukemia, so the T cells may come from the graft donor. The CDR3 DNA reads TGTGCCAGCACTGGAGAGGGTAACACCGGGGAGCTGTTTTTT. Residues: CASTGEGNTGELFF.